This T cell receptor beta chain was captured by sequencing in a study of blood T cell repertoires in COVID-19. Study information: Italy, Spain and the United States were the sources of the convalescent and acute COVID-19 samples. PBMCs, B-cell-depleted T cells, or T cells were the source of the cDNA or gDNA that made up the material.

Original handling: Amplified reference gene primers provided the basis for estimating nucleated cell counts. The repertoire was sequenced with immunoSEQ multiplex PCR; TCRdb's copy has only in-frame clones and lacks some. D and trimming were read from the DNA, whereas the V and J calls and clone size are those reported in that table. The table lists 40,000 to 50,000 clones, 65% to 85% of them singletons. Trimming removed 2 bases from V and 8 bases from J, with 18 bases in between. Germline V gene lookup returns CDR1 GTSNPN and CDR2 SVGIG (reference sequence). The CDR3 has 14 residues. This clonotype was sampled from a middle-aged man with active or convalescent COVID-19. The specimen sequenced was peripheral blood. This chain uses TRBV30 with TRBJ1-1; D possibly corresponds to TRBD1 (6 bases). The CDR3 loop reads CAWSRGRGMNEAFF. Here the CDR3 DNA reads TGTGCCTGGAGTAGGGGTAGGGGGATGAACGAAGCTTTCTTT.